This TCR beta chain was identified in a study of T cell clonality in common variable immunodeficiency (dated by TCRdb to about 2015). For sequencing, equivalent amounts of genomic DNA were input from CVID and control samples. For every sample, a 60 bp segment covering the rearranged TCRbeta CDR3 region was amplified and then sequenced. The immunoSEQ assay, a bias-corrected multiplex PCR combined with high-throughput sequencing, was used for TCRbeta amplification. In the original analysis: Each unique nucleotide sequence was treated as a clone and annotated with V, D and J genes, copy number and frequency. Sequences were labeled productive if in frame, and non-productive if out of frame or containing stop codons. Clonality was calculated from Shannon's entropy as previously described. The predicted amino acid sequences of productive clones were used to derive mean CDR3 Kyte-Doolittle hydropathy. Scaled V gene usage was hierarchically clustered using Manhattan distance and complete linkage with the R hclust function. Sharing of clones by CDR3 amino acid sequence was evaluated through resampling of 12 repertoires per group over 100 rounds. Repertoires were searched for 65 to 75 published EBV-specific and a few hundred published CMV-specific TCRbeta sequences. Two CVID samples that yielded fewer than 10,000 sequences were excluded from the analysis, so approximately 38 CVID repertoires were retained. As stored in TCRdb, this immuneACCESS dataset retains in-frame rearrangements with V and J assigned. A fraction of the clones does not appear; measured against another copy, unresolved V genes explain less than half of the discrepancy, and the remainder lacks a known reason. The V and J calls and clone size were taken over from that table, and D and trimming were inferred from the DNA. For this sample, approximately 30,000 clones appear and none is a singleton. Approximately 3.8% of the sample is taken by the ten largest.

Broad study findings and their caveats: Even though DNA input was the same, control samples had an average of about 80,000 unique sequences each, compared with approximately 32,000 in CVID samples. CVID TCRbeta sequences were reported to have fewer deletions and N-nucleotide insertions and to lack highly modified clones with 13 or more V deletions. Fewer TCRbeta clones were shared among CVID subjects than among healthy controls (p < 0.0001). According to the authors, figuring out what caused the increased clonality in CVID would require sequencing the repertoires of T cell subpopulations. Correlations between repertoire features and clinical complications were limited by patient heterogeneity within the CVID cohort. TCRbeta clonality was higher in CVID subjects than in healthy controls (t-test p = 0.018), and the increase was most characteristic of about a third of subjects.

CVID was diagnosed by standard criteria: serum IgG, IgA and/or IgM reduced below normal range, plus specific antibody deficiency. A total of about 44 subjects (about 15 female and 30 or so male; age range about 9 to 64 years, mean age about 40) were included in the CVID group. Most of the CVID patients and most of the healthy controls were of Caucasian heritage. All CVID subjects had received replacement immunoglobulin therapy for at least one year at the time of study participation. At blood collection, none of the CVID subjects was ill or on immunomodulatory or immunosuppressive medication. Heparinized peripheral whole blood samples of about 5 to 8.5 ml were collected from each donor. Genomic DNA from adults with common variable immune deficiency (CVID) and from healthy adult controls was used to sequence TCRbeta CDR3 repertoires. To isolate peripheral blood mononuclear cells, diluted blood was subjected to density centrifugation over Hypaque 1077 or Ficoll-Paque. Genomic DNA was extracted from unsorted mononuclear cells by Qiagen column purification or by a centrifugation-based method.

This clone came up many times. Its antigen is currently not known. The read gets to within 3 residues of the CDR3 end, and the germline J gene fills in the rest. CDR1 and CDR2 are drawn from the germline V gene: SGHTA, FQGTGA. From the cysteine up to the phenylalanine, the CDR3 has a length of 13 residues. The DNA covers only part of the CDR3, 30 bases in frame from base 1. V is clipped by 4 bases and J by 4 bases, and the sequence between their germline boundaries is 10 bases long. Sequencing was carried out using peripheral blood mononuclear cells. This receptor chain uses TRBV7-3 and TRBJ1-2; a tentative D call is TRBD1 (6 bases match). This sequence originates from a human donor with common variable immunodeficiency. CDR3 reads: CASSSGHLYGYTF. The sequenced CDR3 bases are TGTGCCAGCAGCTCGGGACATCTCTATGGC. Here the CDR3 is joined to the reference TRBV7-3 and TRBJ1-2 genes, and the full variable domain is: GAGVSQTPSNKVTEKGKYVELRCDPISGHTALYWYRQSLGQGPEFLIYFQGTGAADDSGLPNDRFFAVRPEGSVSTLKIQRTERGDSAVYLCASSSGHLYGYTFGSGTRLTVV.